This T cell receptor beta chain is from a study of shared T cell receptors in the human thymus. Assay: immunoSEQ multiplex PCR; the TCRdb copy retains only in-frame clones and omits some. The table has about 660,000 clones, approximately 87% seen once; the top ten hold about 0.01%. In this sample, this clone turned up a few times. The ends were cut back, 3 bases at V and 8 bases at J, with 8 bases in the middle. CDR3 length: 12 residues. CDR1 is MGHRA, CDR2 YSYEKL, per germline. The data also belong to a second study, concerning human thymus T cells.

Specimen: thymocytes. This chain links TRBV4-1 with TRBJ2-1, with D perhaps matching TRBD1 (5 bases). The receptor's source is a boy younger than two with a congenital heart defect. The CDR3 here is CASSHQGDEQFF. The CDR3 coding sequence is TGCGCCAGCAGCCATCAGGGCGATGAGCAGTTCTTC.